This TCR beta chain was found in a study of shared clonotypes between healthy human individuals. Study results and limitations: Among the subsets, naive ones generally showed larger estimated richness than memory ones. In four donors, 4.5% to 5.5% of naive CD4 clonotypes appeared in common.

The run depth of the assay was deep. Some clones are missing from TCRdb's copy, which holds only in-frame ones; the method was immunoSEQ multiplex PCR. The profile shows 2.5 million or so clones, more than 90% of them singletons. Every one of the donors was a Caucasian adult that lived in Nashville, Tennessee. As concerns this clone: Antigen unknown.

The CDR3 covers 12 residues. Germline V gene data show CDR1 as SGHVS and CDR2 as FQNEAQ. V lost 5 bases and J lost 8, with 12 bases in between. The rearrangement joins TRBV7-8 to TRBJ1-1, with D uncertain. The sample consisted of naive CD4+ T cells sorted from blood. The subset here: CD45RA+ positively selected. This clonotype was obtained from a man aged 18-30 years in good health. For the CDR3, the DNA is TGTGCCAGCAGCGCGAAGACGGGGGAAGCTTTCTTT. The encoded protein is CASSAKTGEAFF.